This T cell receptor (beta chain) was sequenced during a study of shared clonotypes between healthy human individuals. Whole-study context: Used for every donor were three CD4 naive, three CD4 memory, two CD8 naive and one CD8 memory plate.

Repertoires were generated with immunoSEQ multiplex PCR, while TCRdb's copy carries only in-frame clones and drops some. The sample contains some 2 million clones, roughly 95% of which appear only once. The CDR3 extends over 15 amino acids. Germline V gene lookup returns CDR1 SGHAT and CDR2 FQNNGV. The V gene lost 4 bases and the J gene lost 2 bases, with 14 bases spanning the gap. The specimen was naive CD4+ T cells sorted from blood. Subset specified: CD45RA+ positively selected. The receptor's source is a man aged 18 to 30 in good health. This chain uses TRBV11-2 with TRBJ1-2; D not resolved. This CDR3 is CASSSANGRNYGYTF. The CDR3 DNA sequence: TGTGCCAGCAGCTCCGCTAATGGGAGGAACTATGGCTACACCTTC.